These 12 T cell receptor beta chains were all obtained from the same sample, sequenced in a study of blood T cell repertoires in COVID-19. TCRdb's table, derived via immunoSEQ multiplex PCR, lists solely in-frame clones and lacks some. The sample holds a few hundred thousand clones, around 87% seen once. Sequencing input: PBMCs or T cells enriched from blood (not recorded which). The receptors here all came from a man between 35 and 55 years old in a cohort exposed to, infected with or recovered from COVID-19 (not recorded which).

V is TRBV28 and J is TRBJ2-3, with 8 bases that match TRBD2. The CDR3 has 15 residues. Trimming at V came to 6 bases and at J to 1 base, leaving 6 bases not matched to a gene. Germline CDR1 is MDHEN and CDR2 is SYDVKM. The CDR3, as DNA: TGTGCCAGCAGCGAGACTAGCGAGCGCACAGATACGCAGTATTTT. It translates to CASSETSERTDTQYF.

The chain joins TRBV27 to TRBJ2-7; TRBD1 aligns across 7 bases. The V gene end was trimmed by 6 bases and the J gene end by 3 bases; junction bases not matched to a gene: 8. The CDR3 has 14 amino acids. Looked up from germline, CDR1 is MNHEY and CDR2 is SMNVEV (reference sequence). In nucleotides, the CDR3 is TGTGCCAGCAGGACCAGGGGGTGGGACTACGAGCAGTACTTC. Its protein product is CASRTRGWDYEQYF.

The rearrangement uses TRBV5-4 and TRBJ1-2, with D tentatively TRBD1 (5 bases). The CDR3 runs 13 residues. V was trimmed by 3 bases and J by 5 bases, leaving 11 bases between them. Germline V gene lookup returns CDR1 SGHNT and CDR2 YYREEE (reference sequence). The CDR3 loop is CASSYARAYGYTF. The CDR3 region has the DNA TGTGCCAGCAGCTACGCCAGGGCTTATGGCTACACCTTC. Full variable domain (missing parts from reference TRBV5-4 and TRBJ1-2): ETGVTQSPTHLIKTRGQQVTLRCSSQSGHNTVSWYQQALGQGPQFIFQYYREEENGRGNFPPRFSGLQFPNYSSELNVNALELDDSALYLCASSYARAYGYTFGSGTRLTVV.

V and J are TRBV6-2 or TRBV6-3 and TRBJ2-7; no firm D call. The V gene lost 2 bases and the J gene lost 5 bases, with 16 bases spanning the gap. CDR3 length: 15 residues. Germline V CDR1 and CDR2: MNHEY, SVGEGT. The CDR3 DNA is TGTGCCAGCAGTTACCCATACCGGGTAAGAAACGAGCAGTACTTC. Translating gives CASSYPYRVRNEQYF.

This clone was counted once. The sample has other DNA sequences that encode this CDR3 too. The chain combines TRBV4-1 with TRBJ1-1; D is unclear. CDR3 length: 15 residues. V was trimmed by 0 bases and J by 3 bases, leaving 11 bases between them. Germline V gene data show CDR1 as MGHRA and CDR2 as YSYEKL. CDR3 protein: CASSQDPGRDTEAFF. In nucleotides, the CDR3 is TGCGCCAGCAGCCAAGACCCTGGTCGGGACACTGAAGCTTTCTTT.

Points on this clone: At the DNA level, this CDR3 is encoded by other sequences in the same sample as well. V usage is TRBV6-5 and J usage is TRBJ1-3, with 9 bases identical to TRBD1. The CDR3 contains 16 residues. The V and J ends lost 3 bases and 1 base, in that order; junction bases with no gene match: 4. CDR1 is MNHEY, CDR2 SVGAGI, per germline. The CDR3 DNA follows: TGTGCCAGCAGTTATTCCGGGACAGGGTCTGGAAACACCATATATTTT. Its translation is CASSYSGTGSGNTIYF.

CDR3 loop: CATSRDLGGSGRAKNEQYF. The CDR3 nucleotides read TGTGCCACCAGCAGAGATCTTGGTGGTAGCGGGAGGGCAAAGAACGAGCAGTACTTC. The chain carries TRBV15 and TRBJ2-7; TRBD2 matches at 11 bases. CDR1 LNHNV and CDR2 YYDKDF come from the germline V gene (reference sequence). Losses at the gene ends were 0 bases for V and 5 bases for J; bases not matched to a gene: 15. The CDR3 consists of 19 residues.

The chain recombines TRBV21-1 with TRBJ1-4; the DNA was not used to check the table's D call, TRBD1. TRBV21-1 is a pseudogene. The CDR3 covers 14 residues. The CDR3 DNA reads TGTGCCAGCACCCCGGACAGAGATAATGAAAAACTGTTTTTT. The encoded protein is CASTPDRDNEKLFF.

CDR3 loop: CASSIGRATGGSQPQHF. CDR3 DNA sequence: TGTGCCAGTAGTATAGGGAGGGCGACAGGGGGCAGTCAGCCCCAGCATTTT. This chain links TRBV19 with TRBJ1-5, with 10 bases identical to TRBD1. After removal of 1 base from V and 6 bases from J, the junction contained 9 bases not matched to a gene. Germline V gene sequence: CDR1 LNHDA, CDR2 SQIVND (reference sequence). This CDR3 region has 17 residues.

The V and J genes are TRBV7-9 and TRBJ2-7; TRBD2 might be the D (5 bases). Deletions cut 0 bases from V and 5 bases from J, with 8 bases between. Germline CDR1 and CDR2: SEHNR and FQNEAQ (reference sequence). The CDR3 consists of 13 residues. CDR3 DNA sequence: TGTGCCAGCAGCTTAGCGGGAGTGAACGAGCAGTACTTC. It is translated as CASSLAGVNEQYF.

This chain joins TRBV3-1 (or the pseudogene TRBV3-2) and TRBJ1-4; possibly TRBD1 for D (6 bases). Germline loops: CDR1 LGHDT, CDR2 YNNKEL (reference sequence). This CDR3 contains 14 residues. V was pared by 1 base and J by 8 bases, with 11 bases between. CDR3 residues: CASSQVGAREKLFF. The CDR3 DNA sequence: TGTGCCAGCAGCCAAGTGGGGGCGCGGGAAAAACTGTTTTTT.

This chain connects TRBV15 to TRBJ2-3; 8 nucleotides align to TRBD1. The J segment lost 0 bases and the V segment lost 2 bases, leaving 4 bases of the junction unmatched. Germline values: CDR1 LNHNV, CDR2 YYDKDF (reference sequence). The CDR3 length is 16 residues. The DNA of the CDR3 is TGTGCCACCAGCAGAAGACAGGGGAGGAGCACAGATACGCAGTATTTT. It translates to CATSRRQGRSTDTQYF.